Detailed here is one T cell receptor beta chain. No antigen is known for it. Thyroid ultrasound and orbital computed tomography, with clinical symptoms and serum thyroxine and TRAb, informed diagnoses. The entry originates in a study of T cells in Graves' hyperthyroidism and ophthalmopathy. In the study overall: Specimen type is peripheral blood, collected at initial diagnosis prior to any treatment.

Overall study findings and caveats: Ophthalmopathy, as predicted by the model, came a median roughly 6.5 months after the prediction.

Amplified TCR beta CDR3 regions derived from RNA transcripts. An initial round of RT-PCR targeting the TCR CDR3 relied on the HTBI primer set. TCRdb re-called the multiplex PCR reads with MiXCR, one entry per CDR3 protein. Of over 250,000 distinct CDR3 sequences in the sample, approximately 26% were seen once. Germline CDR1 SGHAT, CDR2 FQNNGV. The V and J ends lost 7 bases and 2 bases, in that order; junction bases with no gene match: 6. This CDR3 is 15 amino acids long. Sequencing was carried out using blood. This clonotype was sampled from a man aged 40-49 years with Graves' hyperthyroidism that later progressed to Graves' ophthalmopathy. The gene calls are TRBV11-2 and TRBJ2-7; TRBD2 matches 12 bases. Here the CDR3 reads CASTSGLAGPYEQYF. The CDR3 nucleotides read TGTGCCAGCACCTCCGGACTAGCGGGACCCTACGAGCAGTACTTC.